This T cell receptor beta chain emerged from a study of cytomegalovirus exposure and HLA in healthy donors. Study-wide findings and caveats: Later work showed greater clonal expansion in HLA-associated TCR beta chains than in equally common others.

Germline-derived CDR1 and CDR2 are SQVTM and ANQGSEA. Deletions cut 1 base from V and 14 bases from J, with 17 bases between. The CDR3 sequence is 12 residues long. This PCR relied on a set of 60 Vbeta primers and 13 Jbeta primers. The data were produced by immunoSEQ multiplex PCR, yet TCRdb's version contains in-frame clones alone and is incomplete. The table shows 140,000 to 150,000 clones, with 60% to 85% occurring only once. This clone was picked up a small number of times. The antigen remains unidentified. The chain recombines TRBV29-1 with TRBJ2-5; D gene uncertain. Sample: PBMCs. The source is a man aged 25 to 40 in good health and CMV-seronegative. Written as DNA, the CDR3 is TGCAGCGTTGAAGGGTCCGAGGTGTCTATCTACTTC. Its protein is CSVEGSEVSIYF. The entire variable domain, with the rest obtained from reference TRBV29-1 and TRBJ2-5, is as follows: SAVISQKPSRDICQRGTSLTIQCQVDSQVTMMFWYRQQPGQSLTLIATANQGSEATYESGFVIDKFPISRPNLTFSTLTVSNMSPEDSSIYLCSVEGSEVSIYFGPGTRLLVL.